These 25 T cell receptor beta chains came from one sample sequenced in a study of blood T cell repertoires in COVID-19 (dated by TCRdb to the early 2020s). Library preparation used the immunoSEQ multiplex PCR assay. Drawn from immuneACCESS, this table holds only the in-frame rearrangements with V and J called that TCRdb kept. Clones are partly lost; checked studies trace under half to an unresolved V gene and leave the rest unexplained. For this sample there are about 220,000 clones; 65% to 90% appear just once. Clones ranked in the top ten supply 2% to 3% of the sample. Input material: peripheral blood. These receptors originate from a woman in her 70s with COVID-19, enrolled during active disease.

This clone was picked up one time. The V and J genes are TRBV7-2 and TRBJ2-1, with TRBD1 matching over 11 bases. This CDR3 is 13 amino acids long. Germline loops: CDR1 SGHTA, CDR2 FQGNSA. J was trimmed by 6 bases and V by 7 bases; bases with no gene match: 2. CDR3 protein: CASTGTGGNEQFF. The CDR3 region has the DNA TGTGCCAGCACTGGGACAGGGGGCAATGAGCAGTTCTTC.

This clone occurred a few times. The chain uses TRBV19 and TRBJ1-5, with TRBD1 as a possible D gene (5 bases). The CDR3 spans 13 residues. Germline loops: CDR1 LNHDA, CDR2 SQIVND (reference sequence). Trimming stripped 5 bases from V and 7 bases from J, with 12 bases between. CDR3 in DNA: TGTGCCAGTAGTCGCCAGGGAGGGCAGCCCCAGCATTTT. Its protein is CASSRQGGQPQHF.

The chain joins TRBV7-2 to TRBJ2-3, with D perhaps matching TRBD2 (5 bases). The CDR3 loop spans 11 amino acids. V dropped 5 bases and J dropped 7 bases, with 7 bases sitting between them. Germline CDR1 reads SGHTA; CDR2 reads FQGNSA. The CDR3 loop reads CASSRGNTQYF. The CDR3 DNA reads as TGTGCCAGCAGCCGAGGGAATACGCAGTATTTT.

This clone was recorded once. The V gene is TRBV4-3, the J gene TRBJ1-6; TRBD1 agrees at 8 bases. This CDR3 comprises 15 residues. The germline CDR1 and CDR2 sequences are LGHNA and YSLEER. The junction had 3 bases not matched to a gene; V was cut back by 1 base and J by 7 bases. This chain's CDR3 is CASSQADRANSPLHF. The CDR3 DNA reads TGCGCCAGCAGCCAAGCGGACAGGGCGAATTCACCCCTCCACTTT.

V and J are TRBV5-4 and TRBJ1-3; 9 positions match TRBD1. From germline, CDR1 is SGHNT and CDR2 YYREEE (reference sequence). The length of the CDR3 is 15 residues. The V segment lost 4 bases and the J segment 4 bases; nucleotides outside the gene matches: 6. CDR3 residues: CASSQRTGDGNTIYF. In DNA, the CDR3 is TGTGCCAGCAGCCAAAGGACAGGGGACGGAAACACCATATATTTT.

V is TRBV3-1 (or the pseudogene TRBV3-2) and J is TRBJ1-1; maybe TRBD1 (5 bases). Germline assignment: CDR1 LGHDT and CDR2 YNNKEL (reference sequence). The CDR3 covers 13 residues. Trimming shortened V by 10 bases and J by 3 bases, and 15 bases separated the two germline ends. The CDR3 DNA is TGTGCCACCCAACGGGGGGGTTACACTGAAGCTTTCTTT. This translates into CATQRGGYTEAFF.

This rearrangement joins TRBV19 to TRBJ1-1; maybe TRBD1 (6 bases). Looked up from germline, CDR1 is LNHDA and CDR2 is SQIVND (reference sequence). CDR3 length: 12 residues. Deletions cut 3 bases from V and 8 bases from J, with 10 bases between. In DNA form, the CDR3 reads TGTGCCAGTAGTATCGGGGACAAGGAAGCTTTCTTT. It yields the protein CASSIGDKEAFF. Full variable domain (outside the CDR3, taken from reference TRBV19 and TRBJ1-1): DGGITQSPKYLFRKEGQNVTLSCEQNLNHDAMYWYRQDPGQGLRLIYYSQIVNDFQKGDIAEGYSVSREKKESFPLTVTSAQKNPTAFYLCASSIGDKEAFFGQGTRLTVV.

V usage is TRBV5-1 and J usage is TRBJ1-2; 9 bases are a match to TRBD1. V trimming: 0 bases; J trimming: 8 bases; junction bases outside the gene matches: 5. CDR3 size: 14 residues. Germline loops: CDR1 SGHRS, CDR2 YFSETQ. As DNA, the CDR3 is TGCGCCAGCAGCTTGGCCGGACAGGGGCGAGGCTACACCTTC. Its translation: CASSLAGQGRGYTF.

This clone occurred a few times. This chain uses TRBV6-5 with TRBJ2-7; 10 nucleotides match TRBD1. V lost 4 bases to trimming and J lost 4 bases; unmatched junction nucleotides: 10. Germline V gene lookup returns CDR1 MNHEY and CDR2 SVGAGI. The CDR3 covers 16 residues. The CDR3 DNA is TGTGCCAGCAGTTCCATGACAGGGGGCTTACTATACGAGCAGTACTTC. Its translation: CASSSMTGGLLYEQYF.

This rearrangement joins TRBV19 to TRBJ2-2; 14 positions match TRBD2. V shed 6 bases and J 5 bases; nucleotides not matched to a gene: 2. This CDR3 contains 15 residues. Germline CDR1 is LNHDA and CDR2 is SQIVND (reference sequence). The CDR3 DNA reads TGTGCCAGTAGGGGACTAGCGGGAGTTACCGGGGAGCTGTTTTTT. Protein product: CASRGLAGVTGELFF.

V and J are TRBV10-2 and TRBJ1-1; the D gene is possibly TRBD1 (6 bases). The CDR3 sequence is 13 residues long. V was cut by 10 bases and J by 4 bases, with 16 bases left in between. The germline V gene encodes CDR1 WSHSY and CDR2 SAAADI. The CDR3 region is CAIIPTGSTEAFF. For the CDR3, the DNA is TGCGCCATCATACCCACAGGGAGCACTGAAGCTTTCTTT.

The chain uses TRBV13 and TRBJ1-1, with D maybe TRBD1 (5 bases). The V gene lost 4 bases and the J gene lost 3 bases, with 9 bases spanning the gap. The V gene's germline CDR1 is PRHDT and CDR2 FYEKMQ (reference sequence). The CDR3 consists of 13 residues. The CDR3 nucleotides read TGTGCCAGCAGCTGGGTAGGGGACACTGAAGCTTTCTTT. Translating gives CASSWVGDTEAFF.

This chain joins TRBV7-8 and TRBJ1-1, with a tentative D call TRBD1 (6 bases). The CDR3 totals 14 residues. Trimming took 1 base from V and 3 from J, leaving 9 bases between them. Germline V gives CDR1 SGHVS, CDR2 FQNEAQ. The chain's CDR3 is CASSLGSGDTEAFF. The CDR3 DNA is TGTGCCAGCAGCTTAGGGTCAGGGGACACTGAAGCTTTCTTT.

The J gene is TRBJ1-1, the V gene TRBV21-1; the D call of TRBD1 is as the table states it, not checked on the DNA. TRBV21-1 is annotated as a pseudogene. CDR3 length: 17 amino acids. CDR3 bases: TGTGCCAGCAGCAAAGGACAGGGGGGCTTTAGGGTCACTGAAGCTTTCTTT. Its translation: CASSKGQGGFRVTEAFF.

This clone was detected a few times. V is TRBV11-3 and J is TRBJ2-7; D might be TRBD1 (6 bases). This CDR3 contains 17 residues. V was shortened by 4 bases and J by 1 base, with 20 bases between the two germline ends. CDR1 and CDR2 (germline): SGHNT, YENEEA. DNA for the CDR3: TGTGCCAGCAGCTCAAGCCAACAGGGCCCTCTATCCTACGAGCAGTACTTC. Translation gives CASSSSQQGPLSYEQYF.

V is TRBV5-4 and J is TRBJ1-4; D not resolved. Germline V CDR1 and CDR2: SGHNT, YYREEE (reference sequence). Trimming cost V 4 bases and J 3 bases, with 19 bases left between them. The CDR3 is 17 amino acids. The CDR3, as DNA: TGTGCCAGCAGCACCGTCGGGATCGGCGTTTCTAATGAAAAACTGTTTTTT. It encodes CASSTVGIGVSNEKLFF.

V is TRBV6-5 and J is TRBJ1-3; the match to TRBD1 covers 10 bases. CDR1 and CDR2 from the germline V gene are MNHEY and SVGAGI. Trimming removed 5 bases from V and 4 bases from J; junction bases left unmatched: 5. This CDR3 region has 15 residues. CDR3 coding DNA: TGTGCCAGCAGTAATCCGACAGGGGGCGGAAACACCATATATTTT. This codes for CASSNPTGGGNTIYF.

V is TRBV6-5 and J is TRBJ1-2; possible D gene TRBD1, 6 bases. Germline loops: CDR1 MNHEY, CDR2 SVGAGI. This CDR3 spans 14 amino acids. The V and J ends lost 0 bases and 4 bases respectively, with 9 bases between them. DNA for the CDR3: TGTGCCAGCAGTTACTCGGCCAGGGGCTATGGCTACACCTTC. It is translated as CASSYSARGYGYTF.

The V and J genes are TRBV5-5 and TRBJ2-5; 11 positions agree with TRBD1. V lost 0 bases, J lost 2 bases, and 0 bases stayed unmatched. This CDR3 contains 15 residues. From germline, CDR1 is SGHKS and CDR2 YYEKEE (reference sequence). This chain's CDR3 is CASSLGDRGQETQYF. The DNA of the CDR3 is TGTGCCAGCAGCTTGGGGGACAGGGGGCAAGAGACCCAGTACTTC.

The chain links TRBV25-1 to TRBJ1-1, with D unclear. The CDR3 is 14 residues long. V lost 1 base and J lost 1, with 7 bases in between. CDR1 and CDR2 (germline): MGHDK, SYGVNS. The CDR3 loop is CASSESRWNTEAFF. In DNA, the CDR3 is TGTGCCAGCAGTGAATCACGGTGGAACACTGAAGCTTTCTTT. Full variable domain (rest looked up from reference TRBV25-1 and TRBJ1-1): EADIYQTPRYLVIGTGKKITLECSQTMGHDKMYWYQQDPGMELHLIHYSYGVNSTEKGDLSSESTVSRIRTEHFPLTLESARPSHTSQYLCASSESRWNTEAFFGQGTRLTVV.

The CDR3 protein is CASSASDRGNTIYF. CDR3 nucleotide sequence: TGTGCCAGCAGCGCTTCAGACAGGGGTAACACCATATATTTT. The gene calls are TRBV7-3 and TRBJ1-3; 8 nucleotides align to TRBD1. The CDR3 length is 14 residues. V was clipped by 5 bases and J by 7 bases; unmatched bases: 7. Germline CDR1 and CDR2: SGHTA and FQGTGA.

The chain employs TRBV19 and TRBJ2-1; 8 nucleotides align to TRBD1. The germline V gene has CDR1 LNHDA and CDR2 SQIVND (reference sequence). The CDR3 sequence is 17 residues long. Trimming took 3 bases from V and 0 from J; bases not matched to a gene: 7. The CDR3 DNA is TGTGCCAGTAGTATGGGGGGACAGGCCAGCTCCTACAATGAGCAGTTCTTC. Its protein product is CASSMGGQASSYNEQFF. The whole variable domain, remainder taken from reference TRBV19 and TRBJ2-1, is DGGITQSPKYLFRKEGQNVTLSCEQNLNHDAMYWYRQDPGQGLRLIYYSQIVNDFQKGDIAEGYSVSREKKESFPLTVTSAQKNPTAFYLCASSMGGQASSYNEQFFGPGTRLTVL.

This chain joins TRBV27 and TRBJ1-6; D is unclear. V lost 8 bases and J lost 6, with 11 bases in between. There are 13 residues in the CDR3. The germline V gene encodes CDR1 MNHEY and CDR2 SMNVEV (reference sequence). The DNA of the CDR3 is TGTGCCAGCCATAGAGAGTTTAATTCACCCCTCCACTTT. As protein: CASHREFNSPLHF.

This chain connects TRBV7-6 to TRBJ2-5; 13 nucleotides line up with TRBD2. There are 15 residues in the CDR3. V shed 5 bases and J 3 bases; nucleotides not matched to a gene: 3. Germline V gives CDR1 SGHVS, CDR2 FNYEAQ. The CDR3 sequence is CASSLGTSGKETQYF. The CDR3 DNA reads as TGTGCCAGCAGCCTAGGGACTAGCGGGAAAGAGACCCAGTACTTC. The full variable domain, completed using reference TRBV7-6 and TRBJ2-5, is GAGVSQSPRYKVTKRGQDVALRCDPISGHVSLYWYRQALGQGPEFLTYFNYEAQQDKSGLPNDRFSAERPEGSISTLTIQRTEQRDSAMYRCASSLGTSGKETQYFGPGTRLLVL.

The genes are TRBV2 and TRBJ2-2; TRBD1 agrees at 7 bases. V lost 7 bases, J lost 3 bases, and 5 bases stayed unmatched. This CDR3 comprises 14 residues. Germline V gene sequence: CDR1 SNHLY, CDR2 FYNNEI. The CDR3 protein is CASTVGQHTGELFF. In DNA form, the CDR3 reads TGTGCCAGCACCGTGGGACAGCACACCGGGGAGCTGTTTTTT.